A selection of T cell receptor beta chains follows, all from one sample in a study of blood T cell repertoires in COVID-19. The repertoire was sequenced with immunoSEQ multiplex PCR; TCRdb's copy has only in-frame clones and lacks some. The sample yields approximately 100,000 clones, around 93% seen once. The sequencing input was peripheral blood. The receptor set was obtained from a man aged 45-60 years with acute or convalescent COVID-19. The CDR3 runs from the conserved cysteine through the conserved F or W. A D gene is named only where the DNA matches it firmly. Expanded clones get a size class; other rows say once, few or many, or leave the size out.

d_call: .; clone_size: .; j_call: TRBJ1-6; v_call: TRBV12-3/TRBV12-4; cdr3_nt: TGTGCCAGCAGTTTGCGGGAAAATTCACCCCTCCACTTT; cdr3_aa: CASSLRENSPLHF
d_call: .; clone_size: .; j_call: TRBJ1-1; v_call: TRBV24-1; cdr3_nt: TGTGCCACCAGTGATCGGGGGGCGAACACTGAAGCTTTCTTT; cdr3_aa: CATSDRGANTEAFF
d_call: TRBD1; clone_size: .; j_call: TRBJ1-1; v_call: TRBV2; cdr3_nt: TGTGCCAGCAGTCGGGAGGGACTGACAGGGAGCGCTGAAGCTTTCTTT; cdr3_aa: CASSREGLTGSAEAFF
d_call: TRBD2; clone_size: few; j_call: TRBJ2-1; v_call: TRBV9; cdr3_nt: TGTGCCAGTAACCCTAGCGGGGGCCCCTACAATGAGCAGTTCTTC; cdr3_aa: CASNPSGGPYNEQFF
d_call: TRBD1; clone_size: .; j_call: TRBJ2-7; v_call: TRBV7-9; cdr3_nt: TGTGCCAGCAGCTCTAGACAGGGGCGGGGGCAGTACTTC; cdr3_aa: CASSSRQGRGQYF
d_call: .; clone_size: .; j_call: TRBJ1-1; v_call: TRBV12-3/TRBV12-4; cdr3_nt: TGTGCCAGCAGACCCAACAAGAACACTGAAGCTTTCTTT; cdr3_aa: CASRPNKNTEAFF
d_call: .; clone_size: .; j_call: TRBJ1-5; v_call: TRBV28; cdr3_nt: TGTGCCAGCAGGTACAGGGCGGCCCAGCATTTT; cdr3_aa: CASRYRAAQHF
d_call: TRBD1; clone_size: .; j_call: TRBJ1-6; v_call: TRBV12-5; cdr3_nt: TGTGCTAGTGCCCAAGGACAGGGGTCGTATATAAATTCACCCCTCCACTTT; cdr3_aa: CASAQGQGSYINSPLHF
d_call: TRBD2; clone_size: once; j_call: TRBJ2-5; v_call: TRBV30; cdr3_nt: TGTGCCTGGAGTGCAGCGGGGCAAGAGACCCAGTACTTC; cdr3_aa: CAWSAAGQETQYF
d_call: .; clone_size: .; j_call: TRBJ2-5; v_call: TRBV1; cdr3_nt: TGCACCAGCAGCCAAGTCAGCCAAGAGACCCAGTACTTC; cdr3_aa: CTSSQVSQETQYF
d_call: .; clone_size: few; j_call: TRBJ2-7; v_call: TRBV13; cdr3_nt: TGTGCCAGCAGATCGACAGCCCCGGGCGAGCAGTACTTC; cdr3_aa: CASRSTAPGEQYF
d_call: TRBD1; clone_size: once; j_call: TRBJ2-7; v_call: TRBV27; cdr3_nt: TGTGCCAGCAGTTTAAACCAGGACAGGGCGGACTACGAGCAGTACTTC; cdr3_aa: CASSLNQDRADYEQYF
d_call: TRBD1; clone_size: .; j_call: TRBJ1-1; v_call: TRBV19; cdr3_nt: TGTGCCAGTGGGGCGACAGGGACCACTGAAGCTTTCTTT; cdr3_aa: CASGATGTTEAFF
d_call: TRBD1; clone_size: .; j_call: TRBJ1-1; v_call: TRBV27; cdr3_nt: TGTGCCAGCAGTTTCTCCGGGACAGGGGCAGGAGACACTGAAGCTTTCTTT; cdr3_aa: CASSFSGTGAGDTEAFF
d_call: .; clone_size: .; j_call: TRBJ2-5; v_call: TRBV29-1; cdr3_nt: TGCAGCGTTGTGACAGGTCAAAAGACCCAGTACTTC; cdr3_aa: CSVVTGQKTQYF
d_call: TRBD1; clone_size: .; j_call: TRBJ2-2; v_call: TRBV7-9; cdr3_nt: TGTGCCAGCAGCATACAGGGGGCTGGAGGGGAGCTGTTTTTT; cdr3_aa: CASSIQGAGGELFF
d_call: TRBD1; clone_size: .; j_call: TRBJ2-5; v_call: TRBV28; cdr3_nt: TGTGCCAGCCGTAATAACAGGGGGGAGACCCAGTACTTC; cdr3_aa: CASRNNRGETQYF
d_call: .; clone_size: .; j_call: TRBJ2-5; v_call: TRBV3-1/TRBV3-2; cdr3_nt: TGTGCCAGCAACGCCTTAGGGGGAAAAGAGACCCAGTACTTC; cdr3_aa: CASNALGGKETQYF
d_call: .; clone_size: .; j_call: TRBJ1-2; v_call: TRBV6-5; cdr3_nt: TGTGCCAGCAGCAACACTCGGGATGGCTACACCTTC; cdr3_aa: CASSNTRDGYTF
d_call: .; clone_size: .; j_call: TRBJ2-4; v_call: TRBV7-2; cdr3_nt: TGTGCCAGCAGCCCCGCGAGCGGCCTAGCCAAAAACATTCAGTACTTC; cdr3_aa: CASSPASGLAKNIQYF
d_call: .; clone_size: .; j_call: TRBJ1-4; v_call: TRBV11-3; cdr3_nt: TGTGCCAGCAGCCGGGGGAGTGGGGAAAAACTGTTTTTT; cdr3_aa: CASSRGSGEKLFF
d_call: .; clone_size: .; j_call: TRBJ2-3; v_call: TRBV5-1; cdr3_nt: TGCGCCAGCAGCGGAGGACAGTCTAGCACAGATACGCAGTATTTT; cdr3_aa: CASSGGQSSTDTQYF
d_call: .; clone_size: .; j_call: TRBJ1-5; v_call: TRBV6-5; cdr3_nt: TGTGCCAGCAGGATCAGGGAGGGTCAGCCCCAGCATTTT; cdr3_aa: CASRIREGQPQHF
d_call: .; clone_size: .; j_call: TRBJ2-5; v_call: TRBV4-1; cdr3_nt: TGCGCCAGCAGCCTAGCCGGGACATCGGAGACCCAGTACTTC; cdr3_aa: CASSLAGTSETQYF
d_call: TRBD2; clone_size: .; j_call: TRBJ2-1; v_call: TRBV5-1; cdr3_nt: TGCGCCAGCAGCCGTCCCTTAGCGGGGTCCTACAATGAGCAGTTCTTC; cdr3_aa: CASSRPLAGSYNEQFF
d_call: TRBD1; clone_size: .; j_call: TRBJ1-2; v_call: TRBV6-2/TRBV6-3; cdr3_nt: TGTGCCAGCAGTGGGACAGGGCCCTATGGCTACACCTTC; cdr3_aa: CASSGTGPYGYTF
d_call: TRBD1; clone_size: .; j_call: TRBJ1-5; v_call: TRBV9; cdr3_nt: TGTGCCAGCAGCGTAGGGAGGGACAGGGGATCTCAGCCCCAGCATTTT; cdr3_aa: CASSVGRDRGSQPQHF
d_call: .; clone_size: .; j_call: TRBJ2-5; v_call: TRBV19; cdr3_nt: TGTGCCAGTGGGGGGTCTGGCATTCAAGAGACCCAGTACTTC; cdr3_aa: CASGGSGIQETQYF
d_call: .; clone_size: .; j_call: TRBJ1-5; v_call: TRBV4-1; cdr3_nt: TGCGCCAGCAGCCAGGGGCCTCGCGACAATCAGCCCCAGCATTTT; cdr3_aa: CASSQGPRDNQPQHF
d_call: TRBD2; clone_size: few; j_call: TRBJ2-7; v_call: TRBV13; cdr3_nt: TGTGCCAGCAGTCCCTTCCGGAGCGGGGGGGCGGCCTACGAGCAGTACTTC; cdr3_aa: CASSPFRSGGAAYEQYF
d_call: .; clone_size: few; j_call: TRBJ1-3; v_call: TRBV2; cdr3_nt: TGTGCCAGCAGTGTAGGGCAGGGAAGAAACACCATATATTTT; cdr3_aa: CASSVGQGRNTIYF
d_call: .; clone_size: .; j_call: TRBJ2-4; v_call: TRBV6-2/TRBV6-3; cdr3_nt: TGTGCCAGCAGTTCGTCCGGAGACATTCAGTACTTC; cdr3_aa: CASSSSGDIQYF
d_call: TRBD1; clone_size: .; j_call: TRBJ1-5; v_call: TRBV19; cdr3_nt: TGTGCCAGTAGTGCGATAACTCAACAGGGGAACAATCAGCCCCAGCATTTT; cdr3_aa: CASSAITQQGNNQPQHF
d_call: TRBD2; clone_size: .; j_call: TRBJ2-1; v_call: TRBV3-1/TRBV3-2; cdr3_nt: TGTGCCAGCAGCCAATTACTAGCGGTTTCCTACAATGAGCAGTTCTTC; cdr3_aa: CASSQLLAVSYNEQFF
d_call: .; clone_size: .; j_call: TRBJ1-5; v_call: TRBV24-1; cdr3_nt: TGTGCCACCAGTGATGGGGAGCGACAGCCCCAGCATTTT; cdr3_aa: CATSDGERQPQHF
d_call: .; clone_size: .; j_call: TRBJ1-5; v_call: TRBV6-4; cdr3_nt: TGTGCCAGCAGTCAACAGATTAATCAGCCCCAGCATTTT; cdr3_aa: CASSQQINQPQHF